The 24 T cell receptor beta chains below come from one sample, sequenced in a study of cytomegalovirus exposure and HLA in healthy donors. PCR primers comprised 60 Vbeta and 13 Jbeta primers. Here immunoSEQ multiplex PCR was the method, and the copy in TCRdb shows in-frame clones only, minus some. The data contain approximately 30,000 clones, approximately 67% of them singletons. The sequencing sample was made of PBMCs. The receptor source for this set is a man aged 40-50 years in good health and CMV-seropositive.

CDR3 coding DNA: TGCAGCGTGGTACAGGGGGCCTCCTACGAGCAGTACTTC. It yields the protein CSVVQGASYEQYF. This chain uses TRBV29-1 with TRBJ2-7; 9 nucleotides align to TRBD1. The CDR3 runs to 13 residues. V gave up 6 bases and J gave up 0 bases; unmatched junction bases: 3. Germline assignment: CDR1 SQVTM and CDR2 ANQGSEA.

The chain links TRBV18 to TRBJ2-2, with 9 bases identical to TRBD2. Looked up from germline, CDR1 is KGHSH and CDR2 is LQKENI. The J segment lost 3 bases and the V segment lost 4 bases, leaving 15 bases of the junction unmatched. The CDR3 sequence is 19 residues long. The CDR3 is CASSLLLPRGGPDTGELFF. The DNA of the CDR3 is TGTGCCAGCTCACTACTGCTACCGCGGGGGGGCCCCGACACCGGGGAGCTGTTTTTT.

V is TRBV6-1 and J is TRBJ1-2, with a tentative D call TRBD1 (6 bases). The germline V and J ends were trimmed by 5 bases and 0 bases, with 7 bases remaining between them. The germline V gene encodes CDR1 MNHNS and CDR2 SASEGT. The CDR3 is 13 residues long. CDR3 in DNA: TGTGCCAGCAGTCCAGGGGCTAACTATGGCTACACCTTC. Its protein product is CASSPGANYGYTF.

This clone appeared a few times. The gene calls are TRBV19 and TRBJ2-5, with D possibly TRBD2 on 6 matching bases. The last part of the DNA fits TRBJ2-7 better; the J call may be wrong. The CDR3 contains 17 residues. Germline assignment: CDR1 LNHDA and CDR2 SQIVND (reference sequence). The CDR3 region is CASSIDHLTGTLPEQYF. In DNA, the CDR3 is TGTGCCAGTAGTATAGACCACCTCACCGGGACTTTACCCGAGCAGTACTTC.

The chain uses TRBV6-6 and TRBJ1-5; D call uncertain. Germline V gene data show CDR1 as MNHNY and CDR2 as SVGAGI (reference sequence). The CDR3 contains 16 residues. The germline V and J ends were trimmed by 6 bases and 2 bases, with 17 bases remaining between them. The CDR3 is CASSLQRGPGNQPQHF. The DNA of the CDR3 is TGTGCCAGCAGCCTCCAAAGAGGCCCGGGCAATCAGCCCCAGCATTTT.

As DNA, the CDR3 is TGTGCCAGCAGCCTAGCCGTTCCCTACAATGAGCAGTTCTTC. The encoded protein is CASSLAVPYNEQFF. The chain links TRBV2 to TRBJ2-1; D might be TRBD2 (5 bases). The CDR3 length is 14 residues. V lost 6 bases and J lost 2, with 11 bases in between. Germline loops: CDR1 SNHLY, CDR2 FYNNEI.

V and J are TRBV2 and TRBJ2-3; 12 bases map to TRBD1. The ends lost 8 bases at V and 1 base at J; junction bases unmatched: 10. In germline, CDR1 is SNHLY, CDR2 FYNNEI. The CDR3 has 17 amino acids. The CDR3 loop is CASARGTGGAGTDTQYF. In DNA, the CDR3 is TGTGCCAGCGCCAGGGGGACAGGGGGCGCAGGCACAGATACGCAGTATTTT.

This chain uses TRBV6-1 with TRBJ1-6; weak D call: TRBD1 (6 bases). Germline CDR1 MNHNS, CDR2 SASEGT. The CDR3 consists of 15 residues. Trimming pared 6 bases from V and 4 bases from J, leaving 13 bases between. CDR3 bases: TGTGCCAGCAGCGGGGGGCCTTTTTATAATTCACCCCTCCACTTT. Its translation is CASSGGPFYNSPLHF.

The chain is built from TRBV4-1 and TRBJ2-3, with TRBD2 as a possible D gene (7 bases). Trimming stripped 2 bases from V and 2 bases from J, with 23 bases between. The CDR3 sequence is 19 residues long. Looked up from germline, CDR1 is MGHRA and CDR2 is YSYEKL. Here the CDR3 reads CASSQKPPGGGGVTDTQYF. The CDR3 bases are TGCGCCAGCAGCCAAAAACCCCCGGGGGGCGGGGGCGTCACAGATACGCAGTATTTT.

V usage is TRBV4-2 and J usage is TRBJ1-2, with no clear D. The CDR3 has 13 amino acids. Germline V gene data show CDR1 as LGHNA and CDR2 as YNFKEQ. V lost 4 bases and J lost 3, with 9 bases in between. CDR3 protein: CASSPNGDYGYTF. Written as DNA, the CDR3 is TGTGCCAGCAGCCCCAACGGAGACTATGGCTACACCTTC.

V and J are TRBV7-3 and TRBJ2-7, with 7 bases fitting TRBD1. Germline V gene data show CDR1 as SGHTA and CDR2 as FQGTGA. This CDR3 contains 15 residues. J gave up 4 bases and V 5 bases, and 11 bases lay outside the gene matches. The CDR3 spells CASSTYRGFRYEQYF. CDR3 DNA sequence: TGTGCCAGCAGCACCTACAGGGGCTTCCGTTACGAGCAGTACTTC.

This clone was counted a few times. The chain's CDR3 is CASSKRQGTDTQYF. The DNA for the CDR3 is TGTGCCAGCAGCAAAAGACAGGGAACAGATACGCAGTATTTT. The chain has TRBV11-3 and TRBJ2-3; TRBD1 matches at 7 bases. J gave up 3 bases and V 5 bases, and 5 bases lay outside the gene matches. The CDR3 has 14 amino acids. The germline CDR1 and CDR2 sequences are SGHNT and YENEEA.

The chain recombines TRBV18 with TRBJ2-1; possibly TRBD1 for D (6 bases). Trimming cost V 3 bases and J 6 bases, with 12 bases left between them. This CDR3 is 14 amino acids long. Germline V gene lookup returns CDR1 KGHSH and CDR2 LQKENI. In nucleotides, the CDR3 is TGTGCCAGCTCACCCTCGACAGGAACCAATGAGCAGTTCTTC. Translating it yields CASSPSTGTNEQFF.

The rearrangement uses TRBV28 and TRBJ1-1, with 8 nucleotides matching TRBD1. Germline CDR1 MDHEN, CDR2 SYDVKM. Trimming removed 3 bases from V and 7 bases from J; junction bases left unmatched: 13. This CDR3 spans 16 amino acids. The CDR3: CASSFLIQGGDGEAFF. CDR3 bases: TGTGCCAGCAGTTTCCTTATACAGGGGGGGGATGGTGAAGCTTTCTTT.

For the CDR3, the DNA is TGCGCCAGCAGTAAGGGGGCTTACGAGCAGTACTTC. This gives the protein CASSKGAYEQYF. The rearrangement links TRBV5-1 to TRBJ2-7; TRBD1 matches at 7 bases. This CDR3 is built from 12 residues. V was clipped by 5 bases and J by 4 bases; unmatched bases: 3. The germline CDR1 and CDR2 sequences are SGHRS and YFSETQ.

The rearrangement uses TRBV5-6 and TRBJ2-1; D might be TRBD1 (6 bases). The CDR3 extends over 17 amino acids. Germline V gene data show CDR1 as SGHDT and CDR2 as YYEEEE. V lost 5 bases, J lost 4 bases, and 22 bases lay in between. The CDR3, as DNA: TGTGCCAGCAGTTCAACCCCTCAGGGGTACGTTTACAATGAGCAGTTCTTC. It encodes CASSSTPQGYVYNEQFF.

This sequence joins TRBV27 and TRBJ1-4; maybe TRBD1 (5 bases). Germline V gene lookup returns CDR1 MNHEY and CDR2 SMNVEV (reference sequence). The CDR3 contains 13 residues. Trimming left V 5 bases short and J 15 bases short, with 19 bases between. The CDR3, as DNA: TGTGCCAGCAGTCCCCTGGGGGGGAAAAAGTTGTTTTTT. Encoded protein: CASSPLGGKKLFF.

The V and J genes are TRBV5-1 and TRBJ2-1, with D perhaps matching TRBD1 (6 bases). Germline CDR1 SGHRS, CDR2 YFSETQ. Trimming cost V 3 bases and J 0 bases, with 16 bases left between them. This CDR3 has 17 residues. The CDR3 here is CASSSRTASSSYNEQFF. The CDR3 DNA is TGCGCCAGCAGCTCAAGGACAGCGTCAAGCTCCTACAATGAGCAGTTCTTC.

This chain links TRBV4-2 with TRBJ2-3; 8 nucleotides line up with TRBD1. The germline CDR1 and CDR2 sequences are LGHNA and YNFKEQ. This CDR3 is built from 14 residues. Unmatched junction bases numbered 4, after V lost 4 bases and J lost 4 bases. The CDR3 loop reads CASSLGQGSDTQYF. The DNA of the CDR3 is TGTGCCAGCAGCCTCGGACAGGGCTCAGATACGCAGTATTTT.

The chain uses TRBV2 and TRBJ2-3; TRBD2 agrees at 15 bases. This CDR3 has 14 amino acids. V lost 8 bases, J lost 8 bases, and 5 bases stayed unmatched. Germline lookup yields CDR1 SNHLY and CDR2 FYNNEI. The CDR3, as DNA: TGTGCCAGCGGACTAGCGGGGGGGCGTGGTACGCAGTATTTT. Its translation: CASGLAGGRGTQYF.

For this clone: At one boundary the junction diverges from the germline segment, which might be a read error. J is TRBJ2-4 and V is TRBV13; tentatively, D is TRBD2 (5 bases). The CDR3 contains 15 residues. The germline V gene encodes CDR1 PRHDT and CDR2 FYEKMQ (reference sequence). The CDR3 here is CASSLGLAAKNIQYF. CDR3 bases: TGTGCCAGCAGCCTAGGGTTAGCGGCCAAAAACATTCAGTACTTC.

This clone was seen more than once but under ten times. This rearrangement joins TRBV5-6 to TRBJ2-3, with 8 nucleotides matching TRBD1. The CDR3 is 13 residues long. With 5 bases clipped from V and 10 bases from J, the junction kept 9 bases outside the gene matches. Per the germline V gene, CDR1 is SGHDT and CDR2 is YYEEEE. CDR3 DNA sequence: TGTGCCAGCAGGACAGGGGACCCTGGGGCGCAGTATTTT. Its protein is CASRTGDPGAQYF.

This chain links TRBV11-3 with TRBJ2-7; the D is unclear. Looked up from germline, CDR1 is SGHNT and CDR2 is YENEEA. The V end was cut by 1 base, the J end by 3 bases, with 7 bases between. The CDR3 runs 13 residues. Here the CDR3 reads CASSLGAVYEQYF. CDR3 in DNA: TGTGCCAGCAGCTTAGGCGCGGTCTACGAGCAGTACTTC. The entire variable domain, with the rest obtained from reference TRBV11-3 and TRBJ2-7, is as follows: EAGVVQSPRYKIIEKKQPVAFWCNPISGHNTLYWYLQNLGQGPELLIRYENEEAVDDSQLPKDRFSAERLKGVDSTLKIQPAELGDSAVYLCASSLGAVYEQYFGPGTRLTVT.

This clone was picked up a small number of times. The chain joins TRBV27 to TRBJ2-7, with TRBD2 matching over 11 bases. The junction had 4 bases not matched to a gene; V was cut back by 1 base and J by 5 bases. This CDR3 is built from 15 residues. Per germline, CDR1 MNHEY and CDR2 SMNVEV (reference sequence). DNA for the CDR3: TGTGCCAGCAGTTTATATAGCGGGGGGGCGGACGAGCAGTACTTC. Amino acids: CASSLYSGGADEQYF.